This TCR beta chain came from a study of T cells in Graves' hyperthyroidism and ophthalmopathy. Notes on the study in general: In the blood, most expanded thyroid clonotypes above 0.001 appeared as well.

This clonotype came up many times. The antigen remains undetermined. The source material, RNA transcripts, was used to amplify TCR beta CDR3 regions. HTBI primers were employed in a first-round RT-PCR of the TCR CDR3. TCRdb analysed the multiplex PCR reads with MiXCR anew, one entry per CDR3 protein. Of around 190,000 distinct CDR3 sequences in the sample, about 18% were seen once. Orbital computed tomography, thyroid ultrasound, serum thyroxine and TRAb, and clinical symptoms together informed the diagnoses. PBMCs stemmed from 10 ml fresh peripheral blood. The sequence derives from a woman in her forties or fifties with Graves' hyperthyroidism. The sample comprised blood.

The CDR3 sequence: CASSNALGGKETQYF. The DNA of the CDR3 is TGTGCCAGCAGCAATGCACTAGGGGGCAAGGAGACCCAGTACTTC. This chain uses TRBV28 with TRBJ2-5; 7 bases match TRBD1. J gave up 5 bases and V 6 bases, and 12 bases lay outside the gene matches. CDR1 is MDHEN, CDR2 SYDVKM, per germline. CDR3 length: 15 amino acids.